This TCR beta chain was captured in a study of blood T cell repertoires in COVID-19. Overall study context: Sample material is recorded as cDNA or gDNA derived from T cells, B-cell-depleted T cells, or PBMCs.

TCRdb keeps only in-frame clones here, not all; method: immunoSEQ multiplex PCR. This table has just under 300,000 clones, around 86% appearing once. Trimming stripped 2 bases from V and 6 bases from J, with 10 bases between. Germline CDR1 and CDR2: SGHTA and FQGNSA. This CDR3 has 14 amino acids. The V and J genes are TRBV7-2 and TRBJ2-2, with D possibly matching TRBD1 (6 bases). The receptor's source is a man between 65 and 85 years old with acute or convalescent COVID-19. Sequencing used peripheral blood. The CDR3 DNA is TGTGCCAGCAGCTTATTCAGGGGTCCCGGGGAGCTGTTTTTT. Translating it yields CASSLFRGPGELFF.